This T cell receptor (beta chain) was obtained from a study of blood T cell repertoires in COVID-19. V lost 5 bases to trimming and J lost 8 bases, with 12 bases between them. The CDR3 runs to 12 residues. CDR1 and CDR2 (germline): SEHNR, FQNEAQ (reference sequence). Sequencing used immunoSEQ multiplex PCR; TCRdb keeps in-frame clones, though not all of them. Of 170,000 or so clones detected, roughly 87% appear once; the ten largest clones hold about 6.5%. The sample consisted of PBMCs or T cells enriched from blood (not recorded which). This chain connects TRBV7-9 to TRBJ1-2; no reliable D call. This clonotype was sampled from a woman in her 50s who had recovered from COVID-19. The CDR3 nucleotides read TGTGCCAGCAGCCCCGGCGGGCGGGGCTACACCTTC. This gives the protein CASSPGGRGYTF.